This T cell receptor beta chain was captured in a study of T cell responses to AZD1222 COVID-19 vaccine. Study results and caveats: The study sampled repertoires only after the peak T cell response. Clonal diversity was possibly underestimated, and white British individuals and females predominated among donors. Along spike, vaccine-associated CD4 TCRs were found throughout, with dominance at 160-218 and 743-854.

Sequenced by immunoSEQ multiplex PCR; TCRdb stores in-frame clones only, minus some. Among under 85,000 clones listed, over 75% were seen once. This clone was detected once. Its antigen is not known. This CDR3 has 12 amino acids. The germline gives CDR1 SGHNT, CDR2 YENEEA. Trimming removed 5 bases at V and 6 bases at J, with 8 bases between. This TCR was recovered from an adult who received the AZD1222 COVID-19 vaccine. Source: peripheral blood, taken 28 days after the second AZD1222 dose. The chain has TRBV11-3 and TRBJ2-1; D is ambiguous. The CDR3: CASSPEGNEQFF. The CDR3 bases are TGTGCCAGCAGCCCCGAAGGCAATGAGCAGTTCTTC.